Listed below are T cell receptor beta chains from one sample, sequenced in a study of blood T cell repertoires in COVID-19. Profiling relied on immunoSEQ multiplex PCR, and the TCRdb table lists in-frame clones only, not all of them. The table includes fewer than 110,000 clones, 70% to 90% detected once. Sequenced sample: peripheral blood. The source is a man aged 40-49 years with active or convalescent COVID-19. The CDR3 runs from the conserved cysteine through the conserved F or W. D genes are given only for firm matches. Clone size is not always given. Where it is, it says once, few, many or a class for expanded clones.

clone_size	j_call	d_call	v_call	cdr3_nt	cdr3_aa
.	TRBJ2-7	.	TRBV30	TGTGCCTGGACGGGGGCCTACGAGCAGTACTTC	CAWTGAYEQYF
.	TRBJ1-2	TRBD1	TRBV10-2	TGCGCCAGCAGAGACCGGACAGGGGGGGGCTACACCTTC	CASRDRTGGGYTF
.	TRBJ1-3	TRBD1	TRBV5-1	TGCGCCAGCAGCTTGGGATTAGGGGGCAATGGAAACACCATATATTTT	CASSLGLGGNGNTIYF
.	TRBJ2-1	.	TRBV3-1/TRBV3-2	TGTGCCAGCAGCCAAGGGTCTCTTAGCTCCTACAATGAGCAGTTCTTC	CASSQGSLSSYNEQFF
.	TRBJ2-7	.	TRBV28	TGTGCCAGCACCACCCCCACCGGGTCGAACTACGAGCAGTACTTC	CASTTPTGSNYEQYF
.	TRBJ2-6	.	TRBV19	TGTGCCAGTTCCTTATTCTCTGGGGCCAACGTCCTGACTTTC	CASSLFSGANVLTF
once	TRBJ2-2	.	TRBV27	TGTGCCACCGACAGGGGAGGGGACACCGGGGAGCTGTTTTTT	CATDRGGDTGELFF
.	TRBJ1-5	.	TRBV19	TGTGCCAGTAGTCCAACCCCCCCCTCGGGTCGTCAGCCCCAGCATTTT	CASSPTPPSGRQPQHF
.	TRBJ2-4	.	TRBV2	TGTGCCAGCAGTGAATATATGAGGTCCAGGGACATTCAGTACTTC	CASSEYMRSRDIQYF
few	TRBJ2-2	.	TRBV19	TGTGCCAGTAGCGCATACTCCACCGGGGAGCTGTTTTTT	CASSAYSTGELFF
.	TRBJ2-6	TRBD2	TRBV19	TGTGCCAGTAGTATATCGAGGCAGGGGACTAGTGGGGCCAACGTCCTGACTTTC	CASSISRQGTSGANVLTF
.	TRBJ2-3	.	TRBV5-6	TGTGCCAGCAGCTCCAGTGGCACAGATACGCAGTATTTT	CASSSSGTDTQYF
.	TRBJ2-3	.	TRBV14	TGTGCCAGCAGCCGTCGACTCCTTGGCCGCACAGATACGCAGTATTTT	CASSRRLLGRTDTQYF
.	TRBJ2-1	TRBD2	TRBV7-3	TGTGCCAGCAGCTTAATTGGACTAGCGACCAACAATGAGCAGTTCTTC	CASSLIGLATNNEQFF
.	TRBJ2-1	.	TRBV28	TGTGCCAGCAGTTCTCCTCCGGGATCCGAGCAGTTCTTC	CASSSPPGSEQFF
.	TRBJ1-2	.	TRBV15	TGTGCCACCAGCAGAGATCGCGGGTTTGGAGGCTACACCTTC	CATSRDRGFGGYTF
.	TRBJ2-7	TRBD2	TRBV6-2/TRBV6-3	TGTGCCAGCAGTTACCGGCATCCCGGGACTAGCGGGAGGCGGTCCGAGCAGTACTTC	CASSYRHPGTSGRRSEQYF
.	TRBJ2-6	TRBD1	TRBV19	TGTGCCAGTAGTATATATGGACAGGGGTTCTTTGGGGCCAACGTCCTGACTTTC	CASSIYGQGFFGANVLTF
.	TRBJ1-5	.	TRBV19	TGTGCCAGTAGTGCCCTGGCGGGAGATCAGCCCCAGCATTTT	CASSALAGDQPQHF
.	TRBJ1-5	.	TRBV10-1	TGCGCCAGCAGCCCAGGGTCGAATCAGCCCCAGCATTTT	CASSPGSNQPQHF
.	TRBJ1-4	.	TRBV6-5	TGTGCCAGCTGCCCGAGTAGGACAGATGAAAAACTGTTTTTT	CASCPSRTDEKLFF
few	TRBJ1-5	TRBD1	TRBV5-8	TGTGCCACCTTACCACAGGGGGCGCAGAGCAATCAGCCCCAGCATTTT	CATLPQGAQSNQPQHF
.	TRBJ2-3	.	TRBV11-2	TGTGCCAGCAGCTTAGTCGAGGATACGCAGTATTTT	CASSLVEDTQYF
.	TRBJ2-7	TRBD1	TRBV3-1/TRBV3-2	TGTGCCAGCAGCCCGATGACAGGGACATACGAGCAGTACTTC	CASSPMTGTYEQYF
.	TRBJ2-2	.	TRBV28	TGTGCCAGCACCCAATTAGGACAGAACACCGGGGAGCTGTTTTTT	CASTQLGQNTGELFF
.	TRBJ2-3	TRBD2	TRBV27	TGTGCCAGCAGTTTCGATTCAAGGACTAGCGGCACAGATACGCAGTATTTT	CASSFDSRTSGTDTQYF
.	TRBJ2-3	.	TRBV7-3	TGTGCCAGCGCCGAGGGGGGCACAGATACGCAGTATTTT	CASAEGGTDTQYF
.	TRBJ1-2	.	TRBV21-1	TGTGCCAGCAGCACCCCAGACAGGGGGGCTAACTATGGCTACACCTTC	CASSTPDRGANYGYTF
.	TRBJ2-7	TRBD1	TRBV7-7	TGTGCCAGCAGCCCGGGGACAGGCGCGGAGGGCGAGCAGTACTTC	CASSPGTGAEGEQYF
.	TRBJ2-7	.	TRBV30	TGTGCCTGGAGTCCGCTACCCTACGCCGAGCAGTACTTC	CAWSPLPYAEQYF
.	TRBJ2-7	.	TRBV2	TGTGCCAGCCAGGCAGAGTCCTACGAGCAGTACTTC	CASQAESYEQYF
.	TRBJ2-7	.	TRBV6-2/TRBV6-3	TGTGCCAGCAGTTACGAAACTAGTTCCTACGAGCAGTACTTC	CASSYETSSYEQYF
.	TRBJ2-7	TRBD2	TRBV28	TGTGCCAGCACAGCGGGAGGTAGTTACGAGCAGTACTTC	CASTAGGSYEQYF
.	TRBJ1-1	TRBD1	TRBV9	TGTGCCAGCGCCAACGAGTTAGGGGGCCTCACTGAAGCTTTCTTT	CASANELGGLTEAFF
few	TRBJ2-7	TRBD1	TRBV11-2	TGTGCCAGCAGCTTTACGGGACAGGGGACCTACGAGCAGTACTTC	CASSFTGQGTYEQYF
.	TRBJ2-1	TRBD1	TRBV5-5	TGTGCCAGCAGCCCGCGACAGGGGGTGGGTTACAATGAGCAGTTCTTC	CASSPRQGVGYNEQFF
few	TRBJ1-2	.	TRBV5-5	TGTGCCAGCAGCTTGGTGGCAGGGGTATATGGCTACACCTTC	CASSLVAGVYGYTF
.	TRBJ2-7	TRBD1	TRBV6-2/TRBV6-3	TGTGCCAGCAGTTCGGCCGGGACAGGGTCCTACGAGCAGTACTTC	CASSSAGTGSYEQYF
.	TRBJ2-1	TRBD2	TRBV30	TGTGCCTGGAGGGGTAGCGGGGGAAGCTCCTACAATGAGCAGTTCTTC	CAWRGSGGSSYNEQFF